What follows describes a single T cell receptor (beta chain). Antigen specificity is unknown. Genomic DNA (from each subset) was split evenly across several immunoSEQ plates. Sequencing used immunoSEQ multiplex PCR; TCRdb keeps in-frame clones, though not all of them. Of a few million clones in the sample, 85% to 95% are singletons; the top ten hold 0.39%. The source of the sample is a study of shared clonotypes between healthy human individuals. About the research overall: Per donor, three plates held CD4 naive cells, three held CD4 memory, two held CD8 naive and one held CD8 memory. Study-wide results and caveats: About 5% was the fraction of naive CD4 clonotypes found shared across four donors.

The sequence derives from a man between 18 and 35 years old in good health. Some clones in this sample may be carry-over from other donors' samples. The source material was naive CD4+ T cells from PBMCs. Subset specified: CD45RA+ positively selected.

The CDR3 spells CASSLGRFTEAFF. The CDR3 region has the DNA TGTGCCAGCAGCTTAGGGAGATTCACTGAAGCTTTCTTT. This chain links TRBV11-3 with TRBJ1-1, with D hard to call. From germline, CDR1 is SGHNT and CDR2 YENEEA. Trimming removed 1 base at V and 4 bases at J, with 7 bases between. This CDR3 comprises 13 residues.